Sequencing of this T cell receptor (beta chain) was carried out in a study of OX40 agonist ivuxolimab in advanced cancers. The wider study: The study treated patients with ivuxolimab, an agonistic anti-OX40 (CD134) antibody. Of the patients, three showed partial responses, one with hepatocellular carcinoma and two with cutaneous melanoma. Overall study results and limits: Low normalized T-cell clonal expansion was also seen in some nonresponders.

Comments on this clone: Its antigen is not identified.

Some clones are missing from TCRdb's copy, which holds only in-frame ones; the method was immunoSEQ multiplex PCR. The sample has approximately 7,000 clones, roughly 80% seen once. V lost 11 bases, J lost 2 bases, and 16 bases lay in between. This CDR3 comprises 13 residues. Germline lookup yields CDR1 SEHNR and CDR2 FQNEAQ (reference sequence). V is TRBV7-9 and J is TRBJ2-7; perhaps TRBD2 as D (5 bases). The TCR was taken from an adult with an advanced solid tumor such as melanoma, head and neck, liver or kidney cancer. The sequencing here drew on CD4+ or CD8+ T cells sorted from blood, taken in a trial of the OX40 agonist ivuxolimab. CDR3 coding DNA: TGTGCCTGCGAGGGTTCCGGGGCCTACGAGCAGTACTTC. Its protein is CACEGSGAYEQYF.